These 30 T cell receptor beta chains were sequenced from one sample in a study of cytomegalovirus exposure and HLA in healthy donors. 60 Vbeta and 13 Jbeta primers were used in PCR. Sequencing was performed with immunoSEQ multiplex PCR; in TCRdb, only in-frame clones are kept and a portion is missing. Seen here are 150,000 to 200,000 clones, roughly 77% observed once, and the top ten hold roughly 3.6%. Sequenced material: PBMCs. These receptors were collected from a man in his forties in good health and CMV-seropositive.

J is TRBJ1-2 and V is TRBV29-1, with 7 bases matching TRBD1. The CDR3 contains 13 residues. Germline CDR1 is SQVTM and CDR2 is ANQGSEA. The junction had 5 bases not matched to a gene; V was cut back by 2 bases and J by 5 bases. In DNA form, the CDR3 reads TGCAGCGTTGAAAGGGGGCTAGGGTATGGCTACACCTTC. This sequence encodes CSVERGLGYGYTF.

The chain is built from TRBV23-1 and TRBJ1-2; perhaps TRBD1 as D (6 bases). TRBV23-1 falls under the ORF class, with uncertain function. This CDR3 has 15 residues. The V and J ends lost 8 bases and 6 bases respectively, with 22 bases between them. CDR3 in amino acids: CASFSRTASSHGYTF. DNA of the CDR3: TGCGCCAGCTTTTCCCGGACAGCGTCGTCGCATGGCTACACCTTC.

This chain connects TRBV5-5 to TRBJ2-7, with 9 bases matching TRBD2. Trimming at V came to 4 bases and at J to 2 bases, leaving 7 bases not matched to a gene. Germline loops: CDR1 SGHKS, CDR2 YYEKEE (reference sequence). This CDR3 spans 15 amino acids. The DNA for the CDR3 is TGTGCCAGCAGCCCCCCTCAGCGGGGGGCCTACGAGCAGTACTTC. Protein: CASSPPQRGAYEQYF.

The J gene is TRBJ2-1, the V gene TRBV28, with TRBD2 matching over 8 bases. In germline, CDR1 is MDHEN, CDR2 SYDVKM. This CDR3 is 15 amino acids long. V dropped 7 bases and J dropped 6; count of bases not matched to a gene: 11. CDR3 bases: TGTGCCAGCAATAGCGGGACAAACCCCATCAATGAGCAGTTCTTC. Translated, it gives CASNSGTNPINEQFF.

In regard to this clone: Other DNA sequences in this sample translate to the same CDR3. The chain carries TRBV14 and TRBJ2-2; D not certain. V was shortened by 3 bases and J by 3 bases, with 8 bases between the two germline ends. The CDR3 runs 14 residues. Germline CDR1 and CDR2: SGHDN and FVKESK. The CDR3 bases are TGTGCCAGCAGCCAGGGCCGGTACACCGGGGAGCTGTTTTTT. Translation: CASSQGRYTGELFF.

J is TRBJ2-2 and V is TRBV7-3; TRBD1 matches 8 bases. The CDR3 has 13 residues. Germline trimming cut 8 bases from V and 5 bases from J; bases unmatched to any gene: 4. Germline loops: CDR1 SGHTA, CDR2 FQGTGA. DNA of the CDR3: TGTGCCAGCCGACAGGGGTGGACCGGGGAGCTGTTTTTT. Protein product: CASRQGWTGELFF.

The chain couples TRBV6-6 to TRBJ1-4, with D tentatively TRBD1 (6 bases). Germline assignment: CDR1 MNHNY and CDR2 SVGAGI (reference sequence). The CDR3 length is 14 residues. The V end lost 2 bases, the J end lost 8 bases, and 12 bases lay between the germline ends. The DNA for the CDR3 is TGTGCCAGCAGTTACGAGGGGGTTGGCGAAAAACTGTTTTTT. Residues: CASSYEGVGEKLFF.

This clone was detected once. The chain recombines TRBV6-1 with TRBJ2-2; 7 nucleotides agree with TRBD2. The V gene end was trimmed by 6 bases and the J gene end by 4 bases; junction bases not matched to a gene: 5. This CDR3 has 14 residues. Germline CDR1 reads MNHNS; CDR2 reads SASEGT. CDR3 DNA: TGTGCCAGCAGGGCGGGAGTCGTCACCGGGGAGCTGTTTTTT. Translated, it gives CASRAGVVTGELFF.

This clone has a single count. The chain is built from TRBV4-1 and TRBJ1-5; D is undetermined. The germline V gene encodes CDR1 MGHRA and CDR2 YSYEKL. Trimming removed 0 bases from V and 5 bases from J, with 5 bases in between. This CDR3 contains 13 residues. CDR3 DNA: TGCGCCAGCAGCCAAGAATCCGATCAGCCCCAGCATTTT. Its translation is CASSQESDQPQHF.

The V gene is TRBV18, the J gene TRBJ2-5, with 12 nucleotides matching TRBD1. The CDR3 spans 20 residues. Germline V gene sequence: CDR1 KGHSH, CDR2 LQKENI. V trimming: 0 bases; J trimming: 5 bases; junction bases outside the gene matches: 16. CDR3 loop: CASSPPPTGTGGDDGETQYF. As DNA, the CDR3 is TGTGCCAGCTCACCACCGCCAACCGGGACAGGGGGCGACGATGGGGAGACCCAGTACTTC. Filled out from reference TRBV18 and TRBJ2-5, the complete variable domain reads NAGVMQNPRHLVRRRGQEARLRCSPMKGHSHVYWYRQLPEEGLKFMVYLQKENIIDESGMPKERFSAEFPKEGPSILRIQQVVRGDSAAYFCASSPPPTGTGGDDGETQYFGPGTRLLVL.

CDR3 amino acids: CASRPGTSGTSGQFF. The CDR3 nucleotides read TGTGCCAGCAGACCCGGGACTAGCGGGACCAGTGGGCAGTTCTTC. This sequence joins TRBV6-5 and TRBJ2-1; 13 positions match TRBD2. The germline V gene has CDR1 MNHEY and CDR2 SVGAGI. The V gene end was trimmed by 6 bases and the J gene end by 12 bases; junction bases not matched to a gene: 11. The length of the CDR3 is 15 residues.

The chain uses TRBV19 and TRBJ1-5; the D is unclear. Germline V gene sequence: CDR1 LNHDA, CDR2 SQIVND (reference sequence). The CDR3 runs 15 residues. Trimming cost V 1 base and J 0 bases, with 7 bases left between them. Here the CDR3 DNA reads TGTGCCAGTAGTATAGGACACCTTAGCAATCAGCCCCAGCATTTT. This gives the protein CASSIGHLSNQPQHF.

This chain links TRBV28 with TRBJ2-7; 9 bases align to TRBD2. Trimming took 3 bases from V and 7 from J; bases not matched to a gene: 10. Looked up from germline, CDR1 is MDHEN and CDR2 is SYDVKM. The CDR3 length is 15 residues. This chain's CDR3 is CASSFPSSGVREQYF. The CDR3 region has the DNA TGTGCCAGCAGTTTCCCCTCTAGCGGGGTGAGGGAGCAGTACTTC.

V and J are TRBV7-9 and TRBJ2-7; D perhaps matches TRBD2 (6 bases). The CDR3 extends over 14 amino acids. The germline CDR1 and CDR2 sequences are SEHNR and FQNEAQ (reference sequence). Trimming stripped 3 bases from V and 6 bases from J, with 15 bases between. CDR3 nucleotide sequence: TGTGCCAGCAGCTTGGGCGGGAAGGGTGGCGAGCAGTACTTC. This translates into CASSLGGKGGEQYF. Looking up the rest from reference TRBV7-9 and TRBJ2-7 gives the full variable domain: DTGVSQNPRHKITKRGQNVTFRCDPISEHNRLYWYRQTLGQGPEFLTYFQNEAQLEKSRLLSDRFSAERPKGSFSTLEIQRTEQGDSAMYLCASSLGGKGGEQYFGPGTRLTVT.

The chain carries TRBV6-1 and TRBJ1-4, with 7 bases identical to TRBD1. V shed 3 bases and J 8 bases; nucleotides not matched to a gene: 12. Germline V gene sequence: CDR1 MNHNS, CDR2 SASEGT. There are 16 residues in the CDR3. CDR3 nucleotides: TGTGCCAGCAGTGACGAGGCCCAGACAGGGTTCGAAAAACTGTTTTTT. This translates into CASSDEAQTGFEKLFF.

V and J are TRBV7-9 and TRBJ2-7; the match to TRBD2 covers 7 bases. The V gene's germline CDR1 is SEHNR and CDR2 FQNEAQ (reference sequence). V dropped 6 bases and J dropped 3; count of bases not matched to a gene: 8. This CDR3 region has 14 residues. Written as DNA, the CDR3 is TGTGCCAGCAGTTTCGGCGGGAGAGTCTACGAGCAGTACTTC. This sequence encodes CASSFGGRVYEQYF.

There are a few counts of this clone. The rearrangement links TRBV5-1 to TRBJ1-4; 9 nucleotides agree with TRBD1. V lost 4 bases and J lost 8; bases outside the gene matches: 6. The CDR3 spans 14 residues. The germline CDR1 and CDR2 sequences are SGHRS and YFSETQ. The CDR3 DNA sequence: TGCGCCAGCAGCGTACAGGGGGCTGGAGAAAAACTGTTTTTT. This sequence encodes CASSVQGAGEKLFF.

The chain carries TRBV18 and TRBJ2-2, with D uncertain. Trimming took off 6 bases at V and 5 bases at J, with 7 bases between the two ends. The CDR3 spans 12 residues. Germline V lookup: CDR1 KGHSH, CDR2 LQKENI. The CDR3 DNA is TGTGCCAGCTCGCTGAGTACCGGGGAGCTGTTTTTT. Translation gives CASSLSTGELFF.

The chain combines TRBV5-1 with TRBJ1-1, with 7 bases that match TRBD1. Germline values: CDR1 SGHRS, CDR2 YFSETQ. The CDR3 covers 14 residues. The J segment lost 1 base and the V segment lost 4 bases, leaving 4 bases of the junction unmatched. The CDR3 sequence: CASSDTGANTEAFF. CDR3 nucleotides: TGCGCCAGCAGCGATACAGGGGCGAACACTGAAGCTTTCTTT.

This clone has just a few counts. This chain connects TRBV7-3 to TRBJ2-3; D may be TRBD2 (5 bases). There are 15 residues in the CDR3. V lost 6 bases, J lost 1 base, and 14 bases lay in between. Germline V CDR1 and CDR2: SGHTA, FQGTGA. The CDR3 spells CASRPTAVGTDTQYF. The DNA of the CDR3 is TGTGCCAGCAGACCCACAGCGGTAGGCACAGATACGCAGTATTTT. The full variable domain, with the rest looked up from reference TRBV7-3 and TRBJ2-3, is GAGVSQTPSNKVTEKGKYVELRCDPISGHTALYWYRQSLGQGPEFLIYFQGTGAADDSGLPNDRFFAVRPEGSVSTLKIQRTERGDSAVYLCASRPTAVGTDTQYFGPGTRLTVL.

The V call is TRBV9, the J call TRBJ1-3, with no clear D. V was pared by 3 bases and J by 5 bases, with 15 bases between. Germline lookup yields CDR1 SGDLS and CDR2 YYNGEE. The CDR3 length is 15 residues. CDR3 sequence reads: CASSGTLDGRNTIYF. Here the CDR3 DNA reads TGTGCCAGCAGCGGGACCCTGGACGGGAGAAACACCATATATTTT.

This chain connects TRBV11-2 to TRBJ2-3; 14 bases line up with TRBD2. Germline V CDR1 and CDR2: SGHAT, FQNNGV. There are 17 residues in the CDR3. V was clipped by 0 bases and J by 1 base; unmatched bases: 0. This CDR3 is CASSLEGLAGGTDTQYF. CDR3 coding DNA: TGTGCCAGCAGCTTAGAGGGACTAGCGGGGGGCACAGATACGCAGTATTTT.

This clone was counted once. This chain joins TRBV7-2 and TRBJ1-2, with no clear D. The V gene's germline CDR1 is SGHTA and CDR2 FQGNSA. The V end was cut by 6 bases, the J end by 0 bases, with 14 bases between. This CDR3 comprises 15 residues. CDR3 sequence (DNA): TGTGCCAGCAGACACCTGGCTGGGCCTAACTATGGCTACACCTTC. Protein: CASRHLAGPNYGYTF. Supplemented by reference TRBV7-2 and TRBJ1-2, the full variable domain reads GAGVSQSPSNKVTEKGKDVELRCDPISGHTALYWYRQSLGQGLEFLIYFQGNSAPDKSGLPSDRFSAERTGGSVSTLTIQRTQQEDSAVYLCASRHLAGPNYGYTFGSGTRLTVV.

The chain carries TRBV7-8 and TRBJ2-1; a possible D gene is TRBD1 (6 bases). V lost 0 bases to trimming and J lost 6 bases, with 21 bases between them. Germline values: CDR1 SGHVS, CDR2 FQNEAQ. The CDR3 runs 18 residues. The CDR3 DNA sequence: TGTGCCAGCAGCTTAGCCCCCCGGGTCCCAGGGGCACTCAATGAGCAGTTCTTC. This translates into CASSLAPRVPGALNEQFF. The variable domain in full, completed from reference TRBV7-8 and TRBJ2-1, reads GAGVSQSPRYKVAKRGQDVALRCDPISGHVSLFWYQQALGQGPEFLTYFQNEAQLDKSGLPSDRFFAERPEGSVSTLKIQRTQQEDSAVYLCASSLAPRVPGALNEQFFGPGTRLTVL.

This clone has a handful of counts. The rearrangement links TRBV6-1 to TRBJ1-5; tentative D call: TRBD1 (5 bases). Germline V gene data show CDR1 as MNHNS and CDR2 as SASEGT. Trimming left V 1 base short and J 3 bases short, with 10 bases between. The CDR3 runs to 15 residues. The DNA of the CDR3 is TGTGCCAGCAGTGAAGTTGGGGGGGTCAATCAGCCCCAGCATTTT. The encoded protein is CASSEVGGVNQPQHF.

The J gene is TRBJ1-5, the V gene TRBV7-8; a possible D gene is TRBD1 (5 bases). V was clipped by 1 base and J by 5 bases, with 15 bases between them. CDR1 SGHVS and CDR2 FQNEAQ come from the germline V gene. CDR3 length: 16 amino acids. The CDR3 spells CASSLEGLPRDQPQHF. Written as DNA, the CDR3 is TGTGCCAGCAGCTTAGAGGGACTTCCGAGGGATCAGCCCCAGCATTTT. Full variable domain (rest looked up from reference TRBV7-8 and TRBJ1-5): GAGVSQSPRYKVAKRGQDVALRCDPISGHVSLFWYQQALGQGPEFLTYFQNEAQLDKSGLPSDRFFAERPEGSVSTLKIQRTQQEDSAVYLCASSLEGLPRDQPQHFGDGTRLSIL.

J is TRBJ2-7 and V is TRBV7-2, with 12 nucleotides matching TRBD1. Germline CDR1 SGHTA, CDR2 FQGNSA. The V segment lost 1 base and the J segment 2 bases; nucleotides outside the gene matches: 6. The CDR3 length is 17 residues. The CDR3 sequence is CASSLGGQGAAPYEQYF. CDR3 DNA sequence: TGTGCCAGCAGCTTAGGGGGACAGGGGGCGGCCCCCTACGAGCAGTACTTC.

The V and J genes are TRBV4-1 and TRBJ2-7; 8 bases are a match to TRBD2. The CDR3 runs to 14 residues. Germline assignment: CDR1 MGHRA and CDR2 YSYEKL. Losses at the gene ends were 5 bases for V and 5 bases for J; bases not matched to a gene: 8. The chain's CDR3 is CASSSRGGGDEQYF. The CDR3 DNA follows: TGCGCCAGCAGCTCCCGGGGGGGTGGGGACGAGCAGTACTTC.

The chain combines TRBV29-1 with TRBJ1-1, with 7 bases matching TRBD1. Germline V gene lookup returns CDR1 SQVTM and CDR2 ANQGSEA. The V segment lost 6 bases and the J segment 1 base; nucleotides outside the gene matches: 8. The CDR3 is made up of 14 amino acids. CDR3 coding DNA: TGCAGCGTAAACAAAGGGACAGCGAACACTGAAGCTTTCTTT. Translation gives CSVNKGTANTEAFF.

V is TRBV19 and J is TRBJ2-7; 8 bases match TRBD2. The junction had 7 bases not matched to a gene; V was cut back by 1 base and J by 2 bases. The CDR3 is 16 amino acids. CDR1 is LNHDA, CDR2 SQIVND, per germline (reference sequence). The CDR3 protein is CASSIGLAGLPYEQYF. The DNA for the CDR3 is TGTGCCAGTAGTATAGGTCTAGCGGGCCTTCCCTACGAGCAGTACTTC.